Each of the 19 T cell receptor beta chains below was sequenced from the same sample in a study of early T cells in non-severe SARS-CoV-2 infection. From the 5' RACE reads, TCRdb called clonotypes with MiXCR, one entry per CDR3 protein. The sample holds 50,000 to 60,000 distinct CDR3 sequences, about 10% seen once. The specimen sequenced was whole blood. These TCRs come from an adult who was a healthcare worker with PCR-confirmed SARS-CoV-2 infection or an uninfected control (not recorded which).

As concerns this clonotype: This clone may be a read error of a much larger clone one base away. CDR3 sequence reads: CASSSRITNEQYF. The CDR3 coding sequence is TGTGCCAGCAGTTCCAGGATAACCAACGAGCAGTACTTC. This rearrangement joins TRBV12-3 or TRBV12-4 to TRBJ2-7, with D unresolved. Trimming took off 4 bases at V and 5 bases at J, with 12 bases between the two ends. There are 13 residues in the CDR3.

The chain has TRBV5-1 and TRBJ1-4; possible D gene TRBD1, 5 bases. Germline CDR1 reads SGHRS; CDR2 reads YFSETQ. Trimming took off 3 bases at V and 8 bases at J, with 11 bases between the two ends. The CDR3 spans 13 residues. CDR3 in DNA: TGCGCCAGCAGCTGGCAGGGAGGGGAAAAACTGTTTTTT. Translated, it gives CASSWQGGEKLFF.

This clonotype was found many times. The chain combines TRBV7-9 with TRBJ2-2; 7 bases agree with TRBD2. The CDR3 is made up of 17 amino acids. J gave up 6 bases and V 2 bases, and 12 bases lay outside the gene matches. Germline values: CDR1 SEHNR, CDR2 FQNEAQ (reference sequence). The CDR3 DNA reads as TGTGCCAGCAGCTTAATCTTTGGGACTACAGCGGCCGGGGAGCTGTTTTTT. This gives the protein CASSLIFGTTAAGELFF.

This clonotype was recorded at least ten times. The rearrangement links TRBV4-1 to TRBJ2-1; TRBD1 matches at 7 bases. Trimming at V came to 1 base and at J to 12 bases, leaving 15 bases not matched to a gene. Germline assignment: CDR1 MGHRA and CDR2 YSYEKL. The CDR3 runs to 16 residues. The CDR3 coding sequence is TGCGCCAGCAGCCAAGGGCTCGGCAACCTCCGACAGGGGCAGTTCTTC. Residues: CASSQGLGNLRQGQFF.

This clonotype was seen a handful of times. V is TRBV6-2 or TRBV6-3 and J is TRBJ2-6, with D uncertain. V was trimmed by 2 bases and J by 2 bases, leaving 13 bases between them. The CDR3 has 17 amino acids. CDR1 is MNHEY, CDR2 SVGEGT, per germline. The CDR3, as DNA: TGTGCCAGCAGTTACGCAAATTATCGCCCTGGGGCCAACGTCCTGACTTTC. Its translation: CASSYANYRPGANVLTF.

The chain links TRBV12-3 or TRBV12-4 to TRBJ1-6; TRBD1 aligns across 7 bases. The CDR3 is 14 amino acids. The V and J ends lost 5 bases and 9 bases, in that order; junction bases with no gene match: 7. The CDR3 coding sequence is TGTGCCAGCAGTAACAGGGGCTTAGCTTCACCCCTCCACTTT. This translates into CASSNRGLASPLHF.

CDR3 sequence reads: CASSYSSFQDEQFF. The DNA for the CDR3 is TGTGCCAGCAGTTATTCTAGCTTTCAGGATGAGCAGTTCTTC. This chain links TRBV6-5 with TRBJ2-1, with D maybe TRBD2 (5 bases). Germline assignment: CDR1 MNHEY and CDR2 SVGAGI. CDR3 length: 14 amino acids. Trimming took off 3 bases at V and 8 bases at J, with 14 bases between the two ends.

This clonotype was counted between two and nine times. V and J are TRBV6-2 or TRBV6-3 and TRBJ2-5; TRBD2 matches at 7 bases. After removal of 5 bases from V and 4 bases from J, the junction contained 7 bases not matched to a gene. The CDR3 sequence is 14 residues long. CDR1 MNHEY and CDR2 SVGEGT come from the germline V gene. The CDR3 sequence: CASSGAGFPETQYF. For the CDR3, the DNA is TGTGCCAGCAGTGGAGCGGGATTCCCAGAGACCCAGTACTTC.

The CDR3 DNA reads as TGTGCCAGCAGCTTAGCGGGACAGGGGAGCACCGGGGAGCTGTTTTTT. Translated, it gives CASSLAGQGSTGELFF. The chain joins TRBV7-2 to TRBJ2-2; 10 positions match TRBD1. The junction had 2 bases not matched to a gene; V was cut back by 0 bases and J by 4 bases. The CDR3 is 16 residues long. Germline V gives CDR1 SGHTA, CDR2 FQGNSA.

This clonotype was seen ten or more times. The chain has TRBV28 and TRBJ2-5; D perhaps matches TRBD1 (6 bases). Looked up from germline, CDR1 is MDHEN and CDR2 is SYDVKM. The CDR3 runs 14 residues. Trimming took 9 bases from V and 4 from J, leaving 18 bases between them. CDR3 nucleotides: TGTGCCAGTGGCGACAGGCAGCGACGAGAGACCCAGTACTTC. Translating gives CASGDRQRRETQYF.

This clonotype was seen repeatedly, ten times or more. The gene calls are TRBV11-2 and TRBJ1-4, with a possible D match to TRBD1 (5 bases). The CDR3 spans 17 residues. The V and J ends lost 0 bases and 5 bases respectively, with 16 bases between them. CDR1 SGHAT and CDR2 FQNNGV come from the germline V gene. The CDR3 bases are TGTGCCAGCAGCTTAGACCGGGAGGGACGGCTAAATGAAAAACTGTTTTTT. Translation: CASSLDREGRLNEKLFF.

Here the CDR3 reads CASSQRQGEAFF. CDR3 DNA: TGTGCCAGCAGCCAGCGACAGGGGGAAGCTTTCTTT. The chain carries TRBV7-2 and TRBJ1-1; 8 bases map to TRBD1. The CDR3 loop spans 12 amino acids. Trimming took 5 bases from V and 8 from J; bases not matched to a gene: 4. In germline, CDR1 is SGHTA, CDR2 FQGNSA.

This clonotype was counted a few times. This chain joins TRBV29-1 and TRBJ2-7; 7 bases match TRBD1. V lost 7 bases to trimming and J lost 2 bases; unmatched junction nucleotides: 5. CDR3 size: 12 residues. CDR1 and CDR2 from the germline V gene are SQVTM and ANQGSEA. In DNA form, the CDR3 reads TGCAGCGGCACAACAGGGGCCTACGAGCAGTACTTC. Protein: CSGTTGAYEQYF.

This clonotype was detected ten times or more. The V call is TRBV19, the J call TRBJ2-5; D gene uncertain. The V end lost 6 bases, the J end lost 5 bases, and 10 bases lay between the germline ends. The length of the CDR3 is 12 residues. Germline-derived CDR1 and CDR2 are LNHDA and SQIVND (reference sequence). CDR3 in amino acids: CASSEKGETQYF. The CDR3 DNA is TGTGCCAGTAGCGAGAAAGGGGAGACCCAGTACTTC.

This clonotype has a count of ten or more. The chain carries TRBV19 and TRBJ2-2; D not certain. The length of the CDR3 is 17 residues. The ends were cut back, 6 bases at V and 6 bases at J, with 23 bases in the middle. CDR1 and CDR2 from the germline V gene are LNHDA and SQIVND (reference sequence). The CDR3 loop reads CASRRAFLRSWAGELFF. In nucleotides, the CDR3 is TGTGCCAGTAGAAGGGCCTTTCTTAGATCGTGGGCCGGGGAGCTGTTTTTT.

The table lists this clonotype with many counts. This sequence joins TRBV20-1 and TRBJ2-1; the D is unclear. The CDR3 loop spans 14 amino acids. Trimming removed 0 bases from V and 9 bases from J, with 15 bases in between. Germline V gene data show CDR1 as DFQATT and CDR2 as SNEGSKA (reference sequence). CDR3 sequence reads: CSARDIFSTSEQFF. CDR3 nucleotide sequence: TGCAGTGCTAGAGATATTTTTTCGACCAGTGAGCAGTTCTTC.

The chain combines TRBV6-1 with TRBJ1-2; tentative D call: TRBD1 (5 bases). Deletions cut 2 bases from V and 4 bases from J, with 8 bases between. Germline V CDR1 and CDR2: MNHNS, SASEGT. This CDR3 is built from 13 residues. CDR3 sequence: CASSERGSYGYTF. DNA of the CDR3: TGTGCCAGCAGTGAACGGGGCTCCTATGGCTACACCTTC.

The CDR3 region has the DNA TGTGCCAGCAGCTTAAATCAAGAGACGCAGTATTTT. It yields the protein CASSLNQETQYF. V and J are TRBV7-2 and TRBJ2-3; D gene uncertain. With 2 bases removed from V and 9 bases from J, the gap between germline ends came to 9 bases. The CDR3 runs 12 residues. Germline loops: CDR1 SGHTA, CDR2 FQGNSA.

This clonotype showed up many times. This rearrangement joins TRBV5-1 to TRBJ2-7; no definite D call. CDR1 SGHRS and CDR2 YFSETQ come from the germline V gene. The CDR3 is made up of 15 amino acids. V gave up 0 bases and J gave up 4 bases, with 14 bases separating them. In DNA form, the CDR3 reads TGCGCCAGCAGCTTGGCCGAGTCGTATAGGTACGAGCAGTACTTC. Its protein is CASSLAESYRYEQYF.